This passage covers 7 T cell receptor beta chains from one sample sequenced in a study of PD-1 blockade in classical Hodgkin lymphoma. Sequenced by immunoSEQ multiplex PCR; TCRdb stores in-frame clones only, minus some. Of nearly 60,000 clones in the sample, 91% were seen once. All the patients suffered relapse after autologous stem cell transplantation, and brentuximab vedotin exposure differed. Sequenced here: peripheral blood mononuclear cells (PBMCs), sampled before the second cycle of nivolumab. The receptors were gathered from a human donor with classical Hodgkin lymphoma.

The rearrangement uses TRBV11-2 and TRBJ2-2, with D hard to call. V was clipped by 7 bases and J by 4 bases, with 4 bases between them. In germline, CDR1 is SGHAT, CDR2 FQNNGV. The CDR3 length is 11 residues. The CDR3 coding sequence is TGTGCCAGCACAATCACCGGGGAGCTGTTTTTT. Translating it yields CASTITGELFF.

The V call is TRBV7-6, the J call TRBJ2-5; TRBD2 aligns across 10 bases. Unmatched junction bases numbered 3, after V lost 5 bases and J lost 0 bases. This CDR3 comprises 15 residues. CDR1 is SGHVS and CDR2 is FNYEAQ in the germline V gene. CDR3 residues: CASSISGGHQETQYF. The DNA for the CDR3 is TGTGCCAGCAGCATTAGCGGGGGGCACCAAGAGACCCAGTACTTC.

This chain links TRBV6-6 with TRBJ2-1; D remains unclear. CDR1 MNHNY and CDR2 SVGAGI come from the germline V gene (reference sequence). Trimming stripped 6 bases from V and 4 bases from J, with 10 bases between. The CDR3 loop spans 13 amino acids. CDR3 amino acids: CASRMTEYNEQFF. The DNA for the CDR3 is TGTGCCAGCAGGATGACGGAGTACAATGAGCAGTTCTTC.

The chain links TRBV5-1 to TRBJ2-5; 10 bases match TRBD2. With 6 bases clipped from V and 3 bases from J, the junction kept 5 bases outside the gene matches. From germline, CDR1 is SGHRS and CDR2 YFSETQ. The CDR3 contains 14 residues. The CDR3 reads CASTGTSAKETQYF. In nucleotides, the CDR3 is TGCGCCAGCACTGGGACTAGCGCGAAAGAGACCCAGTACTTC.

Only a few counts were recorded for this clone. This chain joins TRBV30 and TRBJ2-5; D not certain. V was pared by 3 bases and J by 1 base, with 12 bases between. The CDR3 consists of 14 residues. Germline CDR1 reads GTSNPN; CDR2 reads SVGIG (reference sequence). CDR3 DNA: TGTGCCTGGAGGGGAAGGTGGGGCCAAGAGACCCAGTACTTC. Its translation is CAWRGRWGQETQYF.

This clone appeared a single time. V usage is TRBV5-4 and J usage is TRBJ2-1; 8 nucleotides align to TRBD2. Germline V gives CDR1 SGHNT, CDR2 YYREEE (reference sequence). Trimming removed 0 bases from V and 0 bases from J; junction bases left unmatched: 5. This CDR3 is 17 amino acids long. CDR3 protein: CASSLGPGGSSYNEQFF. The CDR3 region has the DNA TGTGCCAGCAGCTTGGGTCCGGGGGGGAGCTCCTACAATGAGCAGTTCTTC.

V and J are TRBV5-1 and TRBJ2-7; 9 bases map to TRBD1. Germline trimming cut 0 bases from V and 6 bases from J; bases unmatched to any gene: 7. Germline V lookup: CDR1 SGHRS, CDR2 YFSETQ. CDR3 length equals 15 residues. The CDR3 DNA sequence: TGCGCCAGCAGCTTGGCCGGGACAGGGCCTAGCGAGCAGTACTTC. Its translation: CASSLAGTGPSEQYF.